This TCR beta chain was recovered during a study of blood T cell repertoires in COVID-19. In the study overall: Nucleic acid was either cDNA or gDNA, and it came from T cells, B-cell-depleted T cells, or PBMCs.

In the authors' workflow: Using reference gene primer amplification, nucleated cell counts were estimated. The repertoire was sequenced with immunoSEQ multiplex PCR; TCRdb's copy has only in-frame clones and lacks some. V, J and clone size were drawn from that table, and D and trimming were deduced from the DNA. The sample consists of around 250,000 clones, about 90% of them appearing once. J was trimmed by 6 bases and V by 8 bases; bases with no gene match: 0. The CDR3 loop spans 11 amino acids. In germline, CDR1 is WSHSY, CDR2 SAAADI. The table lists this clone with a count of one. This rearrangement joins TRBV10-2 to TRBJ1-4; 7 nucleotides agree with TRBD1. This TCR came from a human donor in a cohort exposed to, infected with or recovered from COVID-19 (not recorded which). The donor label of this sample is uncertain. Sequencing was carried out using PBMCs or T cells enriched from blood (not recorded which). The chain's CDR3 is CASQGDEKLFF. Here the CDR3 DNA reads TGCGCCAGCCAGGGGGATGAAAAACTGTTTTTT.